A selection of T cell receptor beta chains follows, all from one sample in a study of blood T cell repertoires in COVID-19. The data were produced by immunoSEQ multiplex PCR, yet TCRdb's version contains in-frame clones alone and is incomplete. Of some 250,000 clones detected, 70% to 90% appear once; the ten largest clones hold less than 15%. Sequencing input: peripheral blood. Every receptor here comes from a woman aged 25 to 39 with COVID-19, enrolled during active disease. The conserved cysteine and the conserved F or W are not part of the CDR3 here. Each record gives: CDR3 protein, D gene, V gene, CDR3 length. The D gene is left open where the match is weak.

cdr3_aa: ASKLMGASTGELF
d_call: .
v_call: TRBV5-1
cdr3_length: 13

cdr3_aa: ASSQEGWGLQSSYEQY
d_call: .
v_call: TRBV3-1/TRBV3-2
cdr3_length: 16

cdr3_aa: ASSQRRGSSPLH
d_call: .
v_call: TRBV14
cdr3_length: 12

cdr3_aa: ASSETLAGGRTDTQY
d_call: TRBD2
v_call: TRBV2
cdr3_length: 15

cdr3_aa: ASSHRQGLGLGETQY
d_call: .
v_call: TRBV5-4
cdr3_length: 15

cdr3_aa: ASRLAGGYTGELF
d_call: TRBD2
v_call: TRBV28
cdr3_length: 13

cdr3_aa: ATPDRDRPIEAGNEQF
d_call: TRBD1
v_call: TRBV2
cdr3_length: 16

cdr3_aa: ASRVDRAAF
d_call: TRBD1
v_call: TRBV6-6
cdr3_length: 9

cdr3_aa: ASSQRPLPKLYTEAF
d_call: .
v_call: TRBV4-1
cdr3_length: 15

cdr3_aa: ASSSRDRSSYEQY
d_call: TRBD1
v_call: TRBV5-4
cdr3_length: 13

cdr3_aa: ASSLSEGSPLH
d_call: .
v_call: TRBV7-7
cdr3_length: 11

cdr3_aa: ASSPFAETDTQY
d_call: .
v_call: TRBV18
cdr3_length: 12

cdr3_aa: ASSSGGGAYNEQF
d_call: TRBD2
v_call: TRBV5-5
cdr3_length: 13

cdr3_aa: ASRRTGFADTQY
d_call: TRBD1
v_call: TRBV4-1
cdr3_length: 12

cdr3_aa: ASSLGLDSNEQF
d_call: .
v_call: TRBV5-4
cdr3_length: 12

cdr3_aa: ASSPRRRDSFSGEQY
d_call: .
v_call: TRBV18
cdr3_length: 15

cdr3_aa: ASSMIGGNTEAF
d_call: .
v_call: TRBV19
cdr3_length: 12

cdr3_aa: ASSFQGRHPGNTIY
d_call: .
v_call: TRBV7-2
cdr3_length: 14

cdr3_aa: AIIGQGEAF
d_call: TRBD1
v_call: TRBV28
cdr3_length: 9

cdr3_aa: ASSLGAWSYEQY
d_call: .
v_call: TRBV5-5
cdr3_length: 12

cdr3_aa: ASSLGGLAGQETQY
d_call: TRBD2
v_call: TRBV7-6
cdr3_length: 14

cdr3_aa: ASSPPDSGGQSSYEQY
d_call: TRBD2
v_call: TRBV18
cdr3_length: 16

cdr3_aa: SVASGYGQPQH
d_call: .
v_call: TRBV29-1
cdr3_length: 11

cdr3_aa: ASSIRDTYNEQF
d_call: .
v_call: TRBV19
cdr3_length: 12

cdr3_aa: ASSPVQARIYEQY
d_call: .
v_call: TRBV18
cdr3_length: 13

cdr3_aa: ASSPRGRGARGEQY
d_call: .
v_call: TRBV3-1/TRBV3-2
cdr3_length: 14

cdr3_aa: ASSQESSRVVHGYT
d_call: .
v_call: TRBV3-1/TRBV3-2
cdr3_length: 14

cdr3_aa: ASSQVGQKYSNQPQH
d_call: .
v_call: TRBV4-1
cdr3_length: 15

cdr3_aa: ASNKYEQY
d_call: .
v_call: TRBV5-8
cdr3_length: 8

cdr3_aa: ASSLRLAGGPYEQY
d_call: TRBD2
v_call: TRBV7-2
cdr3_length: 14

cdr3_aa: ASTRTYEQY
d_call: .
v_call: TRBV2
cdr3_length: 9

cdr3_aa: ASSFSVNYGYT
d_call: .
v_call: TRBV12-3/TRBV12-4
cdr3_length: 11

cdr3_aa: ASSPGQGSAGEQY
d_call: TRBD1
v_call: TRBV7-6
cdr3_length: 13

cdr3_aa: ASSTGTGTPYEQY
d_call: TRBD1
v_call: TRBV2
cdr3_length: 13

cdr3_aa: ASRSLGVERETQY
d_call: .
v_call: TRBV6-5
cdr3_length: 13

cdr3_aa: ASVAGPTDTQY
d_call: TRBD2
v_call: TRBV2
cdr3_length: 11

cdr3_aa: AWAKGNSNQPQH
d_call: .
v_call: TRBV30
cdr3_length: 12

cdr3_aa: ASSRGLEKLF
d_call: .
v_call: TRBV19
cdr3_length: 10

cdr3_aa: ASIKEKPTDTQY
d_call: .
v_call: TRBV5-1
cdr3_length: 12

cdr3_aa: ASSARDTFVGNTEAF
d_call: .
v_call: TRBV6-1
cdr3_length: 15

cdr3_aa: ASSLGQYSYNEQF
d_call: .
v_call: TRBV5-4
cdr3_length: 13

cdr3_aa: ASMGQYATNEKLF
d_call: TRBD1
v_call: TRBV4-1
cdr3_length: 13

cdr3_aa: ASRTTGDTEAF
d_call: TRBD1
v_call: TRBV28
cdr3_length: 11

cdr3_aa: ASSRTGGFYNEQF
d_call: TRBD1
v_call: TRBV19
cdr3_length: 13

cdr3_aa: AWSSRWGRYSTEAF
d_call: .
v_call: TRBV30
cdr3_length: 14

cdr3_aa: ASSSQTGLNSPLH
d_call: TRBD1
v_call: TRBV4-1
cdr3_length: 13

cdr3_aa: ATLEAGLAKNIQY
d_call: .
v_call: TRBV28
cdr3_length: 13

cdr3_aa: ASSQSSGCENHYEQY
d_call: .
v_call: TRBV23-1
cdr3_length: 15